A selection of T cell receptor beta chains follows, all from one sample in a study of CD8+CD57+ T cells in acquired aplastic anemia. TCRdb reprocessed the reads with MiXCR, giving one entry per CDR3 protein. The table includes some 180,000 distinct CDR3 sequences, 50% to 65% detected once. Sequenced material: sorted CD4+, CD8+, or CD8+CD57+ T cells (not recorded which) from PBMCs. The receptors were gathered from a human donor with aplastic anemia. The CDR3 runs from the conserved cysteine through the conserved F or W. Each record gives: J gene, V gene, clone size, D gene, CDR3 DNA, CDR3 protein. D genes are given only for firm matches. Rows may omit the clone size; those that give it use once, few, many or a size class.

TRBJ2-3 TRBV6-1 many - TGTGCCAGCAGTGACAGAGCCACAGATACGCAGTATTTT CASSDRATDTQYF
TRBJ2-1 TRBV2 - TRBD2 TGTGCCAGAGGACTAGCGGGAGGTGAGCAGTTCTTC CARGLAGGEQFF
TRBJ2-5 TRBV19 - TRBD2 TGTGCCAGTAGTATCTCCAGACTAGCCCGAGGGGAGACCCAGTACTTC CASSISRLARGETQYF
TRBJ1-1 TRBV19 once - TGTGCCAGTAGTATAGAACGGATGAACACTGAAGCTTTCTTT CASSIERMNTEAFF
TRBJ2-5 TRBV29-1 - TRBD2 TGCGCCAGCAGAGCGGGACGGCCCCAAGAGACCCAGTACTTC CASRAGRPQETQYF
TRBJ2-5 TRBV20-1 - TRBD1 TGCAGTGCTAGAGAGACAGGGGCAAGAGAGACCCAGTACTTC CSARETGARETQYF
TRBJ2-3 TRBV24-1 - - TGTGCCACCAGTGATTATGTCGGAGGTCCCACAGATACGCAGTATTTT CATSDYVGGPTDTQYF
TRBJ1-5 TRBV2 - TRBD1 TGTGCCAGCAGTGAAGACCCCGGACAGGGAGCCTATCAGCCCCAGCATTTT CASSEDPGQGAYQPQHF
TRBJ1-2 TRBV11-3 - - TGTGCCAGCAGCCAAGGGAGGGAAACATCCTATGGCTACACCTTC CASSQGRETSYGYTF
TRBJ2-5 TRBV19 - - TGTGCCAGTAGTATAGGAAGGGAAGAGACCCAGTACTTC CASSIGREETQYF
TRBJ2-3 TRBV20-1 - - TGCAGTGTTGCTGGATTCAGGACAGATACGCAGTATTTT CSVAGFRTDTQYF
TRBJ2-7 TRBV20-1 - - TGCAGTGCTAGGACGGGGGAACGAAAAGAGCAGTACTTC CSARTGERKEQYF
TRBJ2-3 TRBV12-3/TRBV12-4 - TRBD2 TGTGCCAGCAAACGGGAGGGAGATACGCAGTATTTT CASKREGDTQYF
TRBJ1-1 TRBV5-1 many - TGCGCCAGCAGCATTAGGGGCACTGAAGCTTTCTTT CASSIRGTEAFF
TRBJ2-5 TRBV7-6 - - TGTGCCAGCAGCTCTACTACTAGGGAGACCCAGTACTTC CASSSTTRETQYF
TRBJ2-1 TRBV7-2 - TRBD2 TGTGCCAGCAGCTTGGATCGGACTAGTGGGAATGAGCAGTTCTTC CASSLDRTSGNEQFF
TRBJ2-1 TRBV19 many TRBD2 TGTGCCAGTACTAGCGGGGGGCTCTACAATGAGCAGTTCTTC CASTSGGLYNEQFF
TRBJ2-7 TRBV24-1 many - TGTGCCACCAGTGACGGGGTCGAGCAGTACTTC CATSDGVEQYF
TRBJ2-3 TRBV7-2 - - TGTGCCAGCAGCTTGGATGGAGATACGCAGTGTTTT CASSLDGDTQCF
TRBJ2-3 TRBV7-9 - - TGTGCCAGCAGTGAAGGGAGAACCGATACGCAGTATTTT CASSEGRTDTQYF
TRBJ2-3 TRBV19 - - TGTGCCAGTAATTGGGATGGAGAGACAGATACGCAGTATTTT CASNWDGETDTQYF
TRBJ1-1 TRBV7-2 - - TGTGCCAGCAGCCACGGGGGGACGGGAGCTTTCTTT CASSHGGTGAFF
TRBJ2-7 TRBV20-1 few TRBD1 TGCAGTGCTCAGGACAGGGTATCCTACGAGCAGTACTTC CSAQDRVSYEQYF
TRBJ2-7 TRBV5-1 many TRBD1 TGCGCCAGCAGCTCCGACAGGGCAAACCACGAGCAGTACTTC CASSSDRANHEQYF
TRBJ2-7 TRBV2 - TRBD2 TGTGCCAGCAGTGAAGAAATAGCGGGGAACTACTACGAGCAGTACTTC CASSEEIAGNYYEQYF
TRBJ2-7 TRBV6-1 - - TGTGCCAGCAGTGAATATAGGTCGTCCTCCTACGAGCAGTACTTC CASSEYRSSSYEQYF
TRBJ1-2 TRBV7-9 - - TGTGCCAGCAGCCACGGACTTAACTATGGCTACACCTTC CASSHGLNYGYTF
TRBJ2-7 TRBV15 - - TGTGCCACCAGCACTAGGACTACAGGGTCCGAGCAGTACTTC CATSTRTTGSEQYF
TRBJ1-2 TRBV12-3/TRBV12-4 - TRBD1 TGTGCCAGCAGACCCGGGACAGGGAGGGATTTCTATGGCTACACCTTC CASRPGTGRDFYGYTF
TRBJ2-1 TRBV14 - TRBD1 TGTGCCAGCAGCCACTTGACAGGGGCGTCCTACAATGAGCAGTTCTTC CASSHLTGASYNEQFF
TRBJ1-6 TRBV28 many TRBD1 TGTGCCAGCAGTTGGTCCCGGGACAGGGCTAATTCACCCCTCCACTTT CASSWSRDRANSPLHF
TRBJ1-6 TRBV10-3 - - TGTGCCATCAGTGAGTCACTCTCTAGGGTGTCCTATAATTCACCCCTCCACTTT CAISESLSRVSYNSPLHF